A single sample is the source of the 30 T cell receptor beta chains below, sequenced in a study of OX40 agonist ivuxolimab in advanced cancers. Sequencing used immunoSEQ multiplex PCR; TCRdb keeps in-frame clones, though not all of them. Among some 67,000 clones listed, approximately 89% were seen once. Sequencing used CD4+ or CD8+ T cells sorted from blood, obtained in a trial of the OX40 agonist ivuxolimab. Receptor source: an adult with an advanced solid tumor such as melanoma, head and neck, liver or kidney cancer.

V and J are TRBV6-1 and TRBJ1-1, with 8 bases fitting TRBD1. This CDR3 is 14 amino acids long. Germline loops: CDR1 MNHNS, CDR2 SASEGT. Trimming at V came to 5 bases and at J to 0 bases, leaving 2 bases not matched to a gene. The CDR3 coding sequence is TGTGCCAGCAGTCACAGGGGGGTGAACACTGAAGCTTTCTTT. Encoded protein: CASSHRGVNTEAFF.

The genes are TRBV5-1 and TRBJ2-5; D ambiguous. Germline V lookup: CDR1 SGHRS, CDR2 YFSETQ. The CDR3 totals 16 residues. V lost 6 bases and J 1 base, leaving 19 bases between the germline ends. CDR3: CASNPASGTGQETQYF. In DNA, the CDR3 is TGCGCCAGCAACCCTGCGTCTGGTACGGGCCAAGAGACCCAGTACTTC.

This clone showed up just a few times. V usage is TRBV5-1 and J usage is TRBJ1-5; no firm D call. The CDR3 sequence is 14 residues long. Germline V gene sequence: CDR1 SGHRS, CDR2 YFSETQ. V was trimmed by 5 bases and J by 6 bases, leaving 15 bases between them. CDR3 residues: CASRLGPGSQPQHF. DNA of the CDR3: TGCGCCAGCAGACTGGGTCCCGGGAGTCAGCCCCAGCATTTT.

The chain uses TRBV10-3 and TRBJ2-2, with D possibly matching TRBD1 (6 bases). The CDR3 is 15 amino acids. Germline CDR1 ENHRY, CDR2 SYGVKD. The V and J ends lost 3 bases and 8 bases respectively, with 16 bases between them. This CDR3 reads CAISDPHRESGELFF. The CDR3 DNA reads as TGTGCCATCAGTGACCCCCACAGGGAATCTGGGGAGCTGTTTTTT.

The chain joins TRBV6-5 to TRBJ1-3; no reliable D call. V gave up 6 bases and J gave up 1 base, with 10 bases separating them. CDR1 is MNHEY and CDR2 is SVGAGI in the germline V gene. The CDR3 has 14 residues. In DNA form, the CDR3 reads TGTGCCAGCAGCCGGCTATCATCTGGAAACACCATATATTTT. This gives the protein CASSRLSSGNTIYF.

This chain uses TRBV5-8 with TRBJ2-5; no clear D. The CDR3 sequence is 13 residues long. Germline lookup yields CDR1 SGHTS and CDR2 YDEGEE. V was pared by 0 bases and J by 5 bases, with 8 bases between. The CDR3 protein is CASSLGFSETQYF. CDR3 nucleotides: TGTGCCAGCAGCTTGGGGTTCTCGGAGACCCAGTACTTC.

In its sample, this clone was seen once. The chain is built from TRBV6-1 and TRBJ2-3; TRBD2 matches 9 bases. The J segment lost 7 bases and the V segment lost 0 bases, leaving 8 bases of the junction unmatched. Germline CDR1 MNHNS, CDR2 SASEGT. The CDR3 runs to 16 residues. The CDR3: CASSEAMGGGAYTQYF. CDR3 nucleotides: TGTGCCAGCAGTGAAGCGATGGGCGGGGGGGCGTATACGCAGTATTTT.

This clone was counted a few times. This chain joins TRBV12-5 and TRBJ1-5; D is uncertain. Germline CDR1 is LGHNT and CDR2 is FRNRAP. Trimming removed 0 bases from V and 6 bases from J, with 6 bases in between. This CDR3 spans 13 amino acids. The CDR3 region has the DNA TGTGCTAGTGGTTTGGTACAAGGTCAGCCCCAGCATTTT. This gives the protein CASGLVQGQPQHF.

This chain links TRBV5-4 with TRBJ1-2; D possibly corresponds to TRBD1 (5 bases). The germline CDR1 and CDR2 sequences are SGHNT and YYREEE (reference sequence). This CDR3 region has 14 residues. Trimming left V 0 bases short and J 6 bases short, with 12 bases between. The CDR3 sequence: CASSLAGGVDGYTF. CDR3 bases: TGTGCCAGCAGCTTGGCCGGGGGGGTGGATGGCTACACCTTC.

The V call is TRBV4-1, the J call TRBJ2-2; 11 bases are a match to TRBD1. V dropped 4 bases and J dropped 2; count of bases not matched to a gene: 3. The CDR3 totals 16 residues. Looked up from germline, CDR1 is MGHRA and CDR2 is YSYEKL. For the CDR3, the DNA is TGCGCCAGCAGCCCCCGGACAGGGGGCAACACCGGGGAGCTGTTTTTT. Residues: CASSPRTGGNTGELFF.

The gene calls are TRBV6-5 and TRBJ1-1; D is unresolved. This CDR3 is 13 amino acids long. Germline CDR1 and CDR2: MNHEY and SVGAGI. Trimming took 6 bases from V and 1 from J, leaving 9 bases between them. For the CDR3, the DNA is TGTGCCAGCAGGGGCGAAGGGAACACTGAAGCTTTCTTT. Translating it yields CASRGEGNTEAFF.

The CDR3 sequence: CASSQEGKNTEAFF. The CDR3 DNA follows: TGTGCCAGTAGCCAGGAGGGGAAGAACACTGAAGCTTTCTTT. The J gene is TRBJ1-1, the V gene TRBV19; D possibly corresponds to TRBD1 (5 bases). The CDR3 totals 14 residues. Deletions cut 6 bases from V and 1 base from J, with 12 bases between. Germline CDR1 and CDR2: LNHDA and SQIVND (reference sequence). The full variable domain, in which reference TRBV19 and TRBJ1-1 provide the parts outside the CDR3, is DGGITQSPKYLFRKEGQNVTLSCEQNLNHDAMYWYRQDPGQGLRLIYYSQIVNDFQKGDIAEGYSVSREKKESFPLTVTSAQKNPTAFYLCASSQEGKNTEAFFGQGTRLTVV.

The chain combines TRBV2 with TRBJ1-3; the D is unclear. CDR3 length equals 15 residues. The germline gives CDR1 SNHLY, CDR2 FYNNEI. V lost 3 bases and J 0 bases, leaving 9 bases between the germline ends. The CDR3 bases are TGTGCCAGCAGTGACGAACGACACTCTGGAAACACCATATATTTT. Translating it yields CASSDERHSGNTIYF. The full variable domain, rest sourced from reference TRBV2 and TRBJ1-3, is EPEVTQTPSHQVTQMGQEVILRCVPISNHLYFYWYRQILGQKVEFLVSFYNNEISEKSEIFDDQFSVERPDGSNFTLKIRSTKLEDSAMYFCASSDERHSGNTIYFGEGSWLTVV.

The chain combines TRBV18 with TRBJ2-1; D is possibly TRBD1 or TRBD2 (5 bases each). The germline gives CDR1 KGHSH, CDR2 LQKENI. Trimming cost V 3 bases and J 9 bases, with 15 bases left between them. This CDR3 spans 14 amino acids. CDR3 amino acids: CASSPPSGGGEQFF. Here the CDR3 DNA reads TGTGCCAGCTCACCGCCCAGCGGTGGGGGTGAGCAGTTCTTC.

This chain links TRBV11-2 with TRBJ1-3, with 7 bases matching TRBD1. The germline V gene encodes CDR1 SGHAT and CDR2 FQNNGV. Trimming removed 8 bases from V and 2 bases from J; junction bases left unmatched: 18. The CDR3 is 18 residues long. The CDR3 protein is CASSSLWGTQGAGNTIYF. CDR3 DNA sequence: TGTGCCAGCTCTTCCCTTTGGGGGACCCAGGGGGCTGGAAACACCATATATTTT.

The chain carries TRBV19 and TRBJ2-1; no clear D gene. Germline lookup yields CDR1 LNHDA and CDR2 SQIVND (reference sequence). V lost 7 bases to trimming and J lost 0 bases, with 13 bases between them. This CDR3 region has 15 residues. CDR3 sequence: CASKVGSSSYNEQFF. CDR3 sequence (DNA): TGTGCCAGTAAGGTGGGGTCTAGCTCCTACAATGAGCAGTTCTTC.

The chain combines TRBV6-6 with TRBJ2-5; D possibly corresponds to TRBD2 (5 bases). This CDR3 is 15 amino acids long. Trimming left V 2 bases short and J 4 bases short, with 14 bases between. The germline CDR1 and CDR2 sequences are MNHNY and SVGAGI (reference sequence). CDR3 amino acids: CASSYPLAGPETQYF. CDR3 nucleotide sequence: TGTGCCAGCAGTTACCCCCTTGCGGGCCCAGAGACCCAGTACTTC.

This chain connects TRBV19 to TRBJ2-3; a weak D match, TRBD2 (6 bases). V lost 4 bases and J lost 6, with 14 bases in between. The CDR3 consists of 14 residues. Germline V gene sequence: CDR1 LNHDA, CDR2 SQIVND (reference sequence). CDR3 loop: CASSTTRDGDTQYF. The CDR3 DNA reads TGTGCCAGTAGTACGACTAGAGACGGTGATACGCAGTATTTT. Full variable domain (remainder filled in from reference TRBV19 and TRBJ2-3): DGGITQSPKYLFRKEGQNVTLSCEQNLNHDAMYWYRQDPGQGLRLIYYSQIVNDFQKGDIAEGYSVSREKKESFPLTVTSAQKNPTAFYLCASSTTRDGDTQYFGPGTRLTVL.

CDR3 in DNA: TGTGCCAGCAGTCCAGATACCCCCTTCGGAAACACCATATATTTT. Residues: CASSPDTPFGNTIYF. The chain links TRBV2 to TRBJ1-3; D unresolved. Germline-derived CDR1 and CDR2 are SNHLY and FYNNEI. V was cut by 5 bases and J by 4 bases, with 15 bases left in between. The length of the CDR3 is 15 residues.

The chain combines TRBV6-5 with TRBJ1-2; D not certain. Trimming cost V 6 bases and J 8 bases, with 13 bases left between them. Germline V lookup: CDR1 MNHEY, CDR2 SVGAGI. The CDR3 has 12 residues. This CDR3 is CASRSTRGGYTF. CDR3 bases: TGTGCCAGCAGGTCCACACGCGGCGGCTACACCTTC.

The chain uses TRBV6-6 and TRBJ2-5; D not resolved. Matching the DNA end better, TRBJ2-7 makes the J call doubtful. The V gene's germline CDR1 is MNHNY and CDR2 SVGAGI (reference sequence). The CDR3 is made up of 13 amino acids. The CDR3 coding sequence is TGTGCCAGCAGTTACACCCTCCCAAACGAGCAGTACTTC. This sequence encodes CASSYTLPNEQYF.

The chain combines TRBV7-9 with TRBJ2-3; unclear D gene. V lost 5 bases to trimming and J lost 6 bases, with 9 bases between them. Germline V gives CDR1 SEHNR, CDR2 FQNEAQ (reference sequence). The CDR3 covers 12 residues. This CDR3 reads CASSLVRDTQYF. The DNA for the CDR3 is TGTGCCAGCAGCCTAGTAAGGGATACGCAGTATTTT.

The CDR3 loop is CASRGPNTEAFF. The CDR3 region has the DNA TGTGCCAGCAGGGGACCGAACACTGAAGCTTTCTTT. This sequence joins TRBV6-6 and TRBJ1-1, with a tentative D call TRBD1 (5 bases). The germline V and J ends were trimmed by 6 bases and 1 base, with 6 bases remaining between them. The V gene's germline CDR1 is MNHNY and CDR2 SVGAGI (reference sequence). The CDR3 is made up of 12 amino acids.

The chain uses TRBV10-3 and TRBJ2-1, with D unresolved. V was pared by 6 bases and J by 1 base, with 10 bases between. CDR3 length equals 14 residues. Germline V gene sequence: CDR1 ENHRY, CDR2 SYGVKD. Written as DNA, the CDR3 is TGTGCCATCAGCGGCAGAGATTCCTACAATGAGCAGTTCTTC. Its protein is CAISGRDSYNEQFF.

The chain combines TRBV18 with TRBJ2-5; D not certain. The CDR3 has 12 amino acids. Germline-derived CDR1 and CDR2 are KGHSH and LQKENI. The ends were cut back, 9 bases at V and 0 bases at J, with 8 bases in the middle. CDR3 nucleotide sequence: TGTGCCAGTAGACGTGACCAAGAGACCCAGTACTTC. Encoded protein: CASRRDQETQYF.

This chain uses TRBV5-1 with TRBJ2-1; 9 nucleotides agree with TRBD2. V was pared by 0 bases and J by 9 bases, with 10 bases of the junction left unmatched. This CDR3 is 16 amino acids long. The germline V gene encodes CDR1 SGHRS and CDR2 YFSETQ. DNA for the CDR3: TGCGCCAGCAGCTTGGAGTCTGGCGGGGGGGCCGGTGAGCAGTTCTTC. It encodes CASSLESGGGAGEQFF.

CDR3 DNA: TGCGCCAGCAGTCGAGGTTTCAACACCGGGGAGCTGTTTTTT. Its translation is CASSRGFNTGELFF. The chain has TRBV10-1 and TRBJ2-2, with D uncertain. This CDR3 has 14 residues. Germline loops: CDR1 WNHNN, CDR2 SYGVQD (reference sequence). V was pared by 5 bases and J by 2 bases, with 9 bases between.

The V gene is TRBV7-2, the J gene TRBJ1-2; possible D gene TRBD1, 5 bases. Trimming left V 4 bases short and J 3 bases short, with 12 bases between. This CDR3 contains 14 residues. Per germline, CDR1 SGHTA and CDR2 FQGNSA. CDR3 in DNA: TGTGCCAGCAGCTCCCAGGGACCCCACTATGGCTACACCTTC. This sequence encodes CASSSQGPHYGYTF.

The chain uses TRBV7-2 and TRBJ1-2; D call uncertain. The CDR3 extends over 14 amino acids. The V end lost 5 bases, the J end lost 2 bases, and 12 bases lay between the germline ends. Germline V gives CDR1 SGHTA, CDR2 FQGNSA. The CDR3 DNA reads as TGTGCCAGCAGCCCATCCCTTCGAAACTATGGCTACACCTTC. Translation gives CASSPSLRNYGYTF.

This clone was seen once. CDR3 amino acids: CATSRDLKIVGELFF. In DNA, the CDR3 is TGTGCCACCAGCAGAGATCTCAAAATTGTCGGGGAGCTGTTTTTT. This chain links TRBV15 with TRBJ2-2; D gene unclear. The CDR3 runs 15 residues. CDR1 is LNHNV, CDR2 YYDKDF, per germline (reference sequence). V was shortened by 0 bases and J by 7 bases, with 12 bases between the two germline ends.